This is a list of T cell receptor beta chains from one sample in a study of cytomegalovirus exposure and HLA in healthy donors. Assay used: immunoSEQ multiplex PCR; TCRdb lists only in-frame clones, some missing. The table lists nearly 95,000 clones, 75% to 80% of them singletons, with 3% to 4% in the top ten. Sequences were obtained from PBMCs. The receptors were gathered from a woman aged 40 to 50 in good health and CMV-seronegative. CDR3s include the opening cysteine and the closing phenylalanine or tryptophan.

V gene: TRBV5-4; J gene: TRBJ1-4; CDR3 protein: CASSLALGTGSEKLFF
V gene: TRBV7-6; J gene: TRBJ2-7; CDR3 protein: CASSPRTSGAHEQYF
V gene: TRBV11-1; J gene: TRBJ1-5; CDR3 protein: CASSSAAGGQPQHF
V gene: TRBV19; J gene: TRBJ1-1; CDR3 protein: CASSFRTGDEAFF
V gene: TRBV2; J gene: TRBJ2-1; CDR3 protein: CASSRGQGASDEQFF
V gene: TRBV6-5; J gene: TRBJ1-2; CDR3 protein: CASRPSGTANYGYTF
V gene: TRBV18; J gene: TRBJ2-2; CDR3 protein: CASSAGTGGTTGELFF
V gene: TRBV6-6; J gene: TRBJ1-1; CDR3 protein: CASSPPTGNTEAFF
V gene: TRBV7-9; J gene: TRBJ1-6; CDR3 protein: CASTRDRGNSPLHF
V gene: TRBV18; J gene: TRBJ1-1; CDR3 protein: CASSPSGSGQGGEAFF
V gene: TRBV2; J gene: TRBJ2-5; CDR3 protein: CASSRDFQETQYF
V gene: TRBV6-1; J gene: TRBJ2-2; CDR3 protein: CASRASAGELFF
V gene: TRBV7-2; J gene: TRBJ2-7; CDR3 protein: CASSLGGGAYEQYF
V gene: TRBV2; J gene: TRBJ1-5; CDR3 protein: CASSGSTENQPQHF
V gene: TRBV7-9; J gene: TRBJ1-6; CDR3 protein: CASSLGHDYNSPLHF
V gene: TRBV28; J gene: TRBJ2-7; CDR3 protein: CASTPAGTEPSSLYEQYF
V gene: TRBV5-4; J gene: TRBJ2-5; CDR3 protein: CASSKQGVETQYF
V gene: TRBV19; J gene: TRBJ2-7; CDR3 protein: CASSARDRGSPYEQYF
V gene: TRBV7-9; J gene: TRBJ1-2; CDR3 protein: CASSFTGGYGYTF
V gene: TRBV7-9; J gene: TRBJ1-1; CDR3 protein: CASSREDTNTEAFF
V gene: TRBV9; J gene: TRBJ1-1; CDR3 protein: CASSVDPGSNTEAFF
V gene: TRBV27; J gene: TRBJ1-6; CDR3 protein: CASSHTGLNSPLHF
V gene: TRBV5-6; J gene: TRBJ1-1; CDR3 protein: CASSQSSSRGKPWTEAFF
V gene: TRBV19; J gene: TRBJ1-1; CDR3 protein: CASSNVLDSQAFF
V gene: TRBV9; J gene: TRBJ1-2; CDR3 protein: CASSVGRTGRTSQYGYTF
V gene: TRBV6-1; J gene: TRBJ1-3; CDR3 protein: CASSSPGSGNTIYF
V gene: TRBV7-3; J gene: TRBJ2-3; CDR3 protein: CASSLNVKDTQYF
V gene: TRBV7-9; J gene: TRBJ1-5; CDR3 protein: CASSLGGRTRNQPQHF
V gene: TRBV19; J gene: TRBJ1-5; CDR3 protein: CASRSTGSGQPQHF
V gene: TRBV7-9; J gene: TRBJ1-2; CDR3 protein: CASSPGGYYGYTF
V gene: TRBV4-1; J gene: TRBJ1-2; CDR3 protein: CASSQDVTGTYGYTF
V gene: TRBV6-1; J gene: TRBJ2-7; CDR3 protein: CASSENIFSGSYEQYF
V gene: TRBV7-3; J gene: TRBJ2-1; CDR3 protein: CASSSGGVSEQFF
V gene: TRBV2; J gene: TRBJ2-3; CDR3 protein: CASSETRSTDTQYF
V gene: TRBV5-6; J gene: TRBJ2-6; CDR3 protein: CASSFLGANVLTF
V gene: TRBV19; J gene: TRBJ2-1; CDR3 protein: CASSVGGSYNEQFF
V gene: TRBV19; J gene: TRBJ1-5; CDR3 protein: CASSLLGNQPQHF
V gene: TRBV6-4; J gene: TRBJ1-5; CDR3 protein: CASSPGTGGQPQHF
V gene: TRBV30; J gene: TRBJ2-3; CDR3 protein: CAWSVLRTSGGVFGDTQYF
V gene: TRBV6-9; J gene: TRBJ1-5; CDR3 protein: CASRRVTRNSNQPQHF
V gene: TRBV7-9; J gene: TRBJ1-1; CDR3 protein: CASSPGQSTFF
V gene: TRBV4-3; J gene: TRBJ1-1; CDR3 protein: CASSRGQLSGEAFF
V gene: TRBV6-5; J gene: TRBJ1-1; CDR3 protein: CASSYSGGIGTEAFF